This T cell receptor (beta chain) was captured by sequencing in a study of response to subunit inactivated influenza vaccine. Germline CDR1 and CDR2: SQVTM and ANQGSEA. The ends lost 7 bases at V and 5 bases at J; junction bases unmatched: 3. CDR3 length: 12 amino acids. Study-wide points: Authors suggested each seasonal flu vaccination may recruit only limited numbers of new T cells.

This clonotype was found a few times. Its specificity is not known. TCRdb re-called the RT-PCR reads through MiXCR, storing one row per CDR3 protein. The profile shows hundreds of thousands of distinct CDR3 sequences, about 15% of them singletons. The chain has TRBV29-1 and TRBJ2-1; 9 nucleotides agree with TRBD1. Sequenced material: PBMCs from blood, taken around two weeks before vaccination. The clonotype originates from a man aged 50 to 60 who received an inactivated influenza vaccine. The CDR3 loop is CSGGQGDNEQFF. DNA for the CDR3: TGCAGCGGGGGACAGGGCGACAATGAGCAGTTCTTC.